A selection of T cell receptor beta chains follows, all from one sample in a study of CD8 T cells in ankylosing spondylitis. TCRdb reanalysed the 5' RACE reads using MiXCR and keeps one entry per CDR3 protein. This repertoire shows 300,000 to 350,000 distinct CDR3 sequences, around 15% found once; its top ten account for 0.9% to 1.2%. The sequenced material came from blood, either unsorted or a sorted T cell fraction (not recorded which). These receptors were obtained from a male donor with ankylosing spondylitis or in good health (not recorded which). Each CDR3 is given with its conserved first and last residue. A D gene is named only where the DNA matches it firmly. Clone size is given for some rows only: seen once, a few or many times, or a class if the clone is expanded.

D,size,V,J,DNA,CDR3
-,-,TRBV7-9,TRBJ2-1,TGTGCCAGCAGCTTAGGACAGGTCAACAATGAGCAGTTCTTC,CASSLGQVNNEQFF
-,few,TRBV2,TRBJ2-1,TGTGCCAGCAGTGTCGAGACTAAGGGGAATGAGCAGTTCTTC,CASSVETKGNEQFF
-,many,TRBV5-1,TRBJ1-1,TGCGCCAGCAGCTTGTCTTTGACAGGAAACATGAACACTGAAGCTTTCTTT,CASSLSLTGNMNTEAFF
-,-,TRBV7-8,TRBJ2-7,TGTGCCAGCAGCTCCCAGGGGGGTCCCTACGAGCAGTACTTC,CASSSQGGPYEQYF
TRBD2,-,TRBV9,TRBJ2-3,TGTGCCAGCAGCGTAGTAGCTGGTAGCGGGTGGAGCACAGATACGCAGTATTTT,CASSVVAGSGWSTDTQYF
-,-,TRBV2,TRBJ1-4,TGTGCCACGGGACCACGAGGTGAAAAACTGTTTTTT,CATGPRGEKLFF
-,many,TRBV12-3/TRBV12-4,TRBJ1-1,TGTGCCAGCAGCAATCCCAAGTTAATTGAAGCTTTCTTT,CASSNPKLIEAFF
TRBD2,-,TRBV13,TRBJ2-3,TGTGCCAGCAGCTTATGGTTCGGGGGGGCAGATACGCAGTATTTT,CASSLWFGGADTQYF
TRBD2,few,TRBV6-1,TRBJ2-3,TGTGCCAGCAGCCAGACTAGCGGGATTACAGATACGCAGTATTTT,CASSQTSGITDTQYF
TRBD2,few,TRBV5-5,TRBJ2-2,TGTGCCAGCAGCTTGACTAGCGGGAGAAGCGGCGGGGAGCTGTTTTTT,CASSLTSGRSGGELFF
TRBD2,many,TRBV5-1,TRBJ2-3,TGCGCCAGCAGCTCGCTAGGAGCGGGGCTAAGCACAGATACGCAGTATTTT,CASSSLGAGLSTDTQYF
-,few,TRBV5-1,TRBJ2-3,TGCGCCAGCAGCTTAAGGCGGGCGGGGGCCTTCACAGATACGCAGTATTTT,CASSLRRAGAFTDTQYF
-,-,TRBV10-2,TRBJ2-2,TGCGCCAGCCAGCGTCGAGGCGGACGGAACACCGGGGAGCTGTTTTTT,CASQRRGGRNTGELFF
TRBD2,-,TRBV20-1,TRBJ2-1,TGCAGTGCTACAGAGGCACTAGCGGGAGGGCCCCGGTCCTACAATGAGCAGTTCTTC,CSATEALAGGPRSYNEQFF
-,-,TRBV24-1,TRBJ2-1,TGTGCCACCAGTGATCACGGCTCCTACAATGAGCAGTTCTTC,CATSDHGSYNEQFF
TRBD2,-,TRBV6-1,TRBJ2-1,TGTGCCAGCAGGGCGGAAGCGGGGGCCCTGGGGGATGAGCAGTTCTTC,CASRAEAGALGDEQFF
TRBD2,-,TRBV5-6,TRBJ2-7,TGTGCCAGCAGCCCCCCGACTAGCGGGATTAAGGAGCAGTACTTC,CASSPPTSGIKEQYF
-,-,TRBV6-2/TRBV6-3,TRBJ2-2,TGTGCCAGCCGGTGGGGAGGCAACACCGGGGAGCTGTTTTTT,CASRWGGNTGELFF
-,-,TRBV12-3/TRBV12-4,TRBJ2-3,TGTGCCAGCAGTGCAGGGGGGTCATTCACGGTTACGCAGTATTTT,CASSAGGSFTVTQYF
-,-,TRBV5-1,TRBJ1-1,TGCGCCAGCAGCCCCCGGGAGGGGGGTTTGAACACTGAAGCTTTCTTT,CASSPREGGLNTEAFF
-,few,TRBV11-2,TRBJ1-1,TGTGCCAGCACCTGGATGAACACTGAAGCTTTCTTT,CASTWMNTEAFF
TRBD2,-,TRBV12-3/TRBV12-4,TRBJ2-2,TGTGCCAGCAGTTTGAGCGGGAAGGCGAACACCGGGGAGCTGTTTTTT,CASSLSGKANTGELFF
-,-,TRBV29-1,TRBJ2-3,TGCAGCGTTGAGCGAGGGGATGGCACAGATACGCAGTATTTT,CSVERGDGTDTQYF
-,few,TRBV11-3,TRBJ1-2,TGTGCCAGCAGCTCCGGGACCACCCGGTATACCTTC,CASSSGTTRYTF
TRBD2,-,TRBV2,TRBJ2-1,TGTGCCAGCACCCAGGGCGGGAGCTCCTACAATGAGCAGTTCTTC,CASTQGGSSYNEQFF
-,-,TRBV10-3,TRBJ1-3,TGTGCCATCAGACGGGACATCTCTGGAAACACCATATATTTT,CAIRRDISGNTIYF
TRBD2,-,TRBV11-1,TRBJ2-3,TGTGCCAGCAGTCCTACACTAGCGGGAGGAACAGATACGCAGTATTTT,CASSPTLAGGTDTQYF
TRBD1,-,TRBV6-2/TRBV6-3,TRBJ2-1,TGTGCCAGCAGTCCACTAGGGGACAGGGTCTACAATGAGCAGTTCTTC,CASSPLGDRVYNEQFF
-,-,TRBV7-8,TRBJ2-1,TGTGCCAGCAGTACTAGGACAGCCTTCTTATACAATGAGCAGTTCTTC,CASSTRTAFLYNEQFF
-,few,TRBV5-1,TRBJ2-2,TGCGCCAGCAGCTTAACTGTCCACACCGGGGAGCTGTTTTTT,CASSLTVHTGELFF
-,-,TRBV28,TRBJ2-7,TGTGCCAGCACCGTGACCCAACCGACCTACGAGCAGTACTTC,CASTVTQPTYEQYF
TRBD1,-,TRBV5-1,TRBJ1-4,TGCGCCAGCAGCTGGGGGACAGGGAGGAATGAAAAACTGTTTTTT,CASSWGTGRNEKLFF
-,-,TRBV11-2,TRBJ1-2,TGTGCCAGCAGCTTAGCGCCACAGGGATATGGCTACACCTTC,CASSLAPQGYGYTF
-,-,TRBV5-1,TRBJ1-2,TGCGCCAGCAGCGCAGGACAGAACTACACCTTC,CASSAGQNYTF
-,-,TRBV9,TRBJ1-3,TGTGCCAGCAGCGTAGAGGGGGGGCTCGGTGGAAACACCATATATTTT,CASSVEGGLGGNTIYF
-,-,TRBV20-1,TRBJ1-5,TGCAGTGGGGGTCTGCTAGGCAATCAGCCCCAGCATTTT,CSGGLLGNQPQHF
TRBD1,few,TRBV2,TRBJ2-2,TGTGCCAGCAGTGCCCAGGGGGCGCGAGACGGGGAGCTGTTTTTT,CASSAQGARDGELFF
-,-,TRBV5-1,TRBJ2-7,TGCGCCAGCAGCTTGGTCGCGGCAGGCCTTACCTACGAGCAGTACTTC,CASSLVAAGLTYEQYF
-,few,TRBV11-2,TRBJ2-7,TGTGCCAGCAGCACGACTGGATACTACGAGCAGTACTTC,CASSTTGYYEQYF
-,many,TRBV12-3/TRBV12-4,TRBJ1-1,TGTGCCAGCAATCTTATGGGGGGCACTGAAGCTTTCTTT,CASNLMGGTEAFF
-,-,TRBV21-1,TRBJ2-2,TGTGCCAGCAGCATCCTAGCGGGAGCCGGGGAGCTGTTTTTT,CASSILAGAGELFF
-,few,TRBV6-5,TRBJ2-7,TGTGCCAGCAGTTACTTAACACACCCCTCCTACGAGCAGTACTTC,CASSYLTHPSYEQYF
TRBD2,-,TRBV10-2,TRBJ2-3,TGCGCCAGCAGTGCCGTCGGGGGGGGGAGCACAGATACGCAGTATTTT,CASSAVGGGSTDTQYF
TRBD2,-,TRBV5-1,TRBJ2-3,TGCGCCAGCGGGGCAGGTGGGGGGGGCACAGATACGCAGTATTTT,CASGAGGGGTDTQYF
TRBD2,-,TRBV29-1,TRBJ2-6,TGCAGCGTAACTAGCGGGATCTCTGGGGCCAACGTCCTGACTTTC,CSVTSGISGANVLTF
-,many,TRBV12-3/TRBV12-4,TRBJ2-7,TGTGCCAGCAGCCGATACTACGAGCAGTACTTC,CASSRYYEQYF
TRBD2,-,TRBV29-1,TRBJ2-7,TGCAGCGTCGCAAAGAGACTAGCGGGACCCTACGAGCAGTACTTC,CSVAKRLAGPYEQYF
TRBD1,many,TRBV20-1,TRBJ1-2,TGCAGTGCCAGACGACAGGGGGGAATCTATGGCTACACCTTC,CSARRQGGIYGYTF
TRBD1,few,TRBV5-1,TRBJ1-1,TGCGCCAGCAGCTTAGTACAGGGGCAGAACACTGAAGCTTTCTTT,CASSLVQGQNTEAFF
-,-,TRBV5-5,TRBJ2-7,TGTGCCAGCAGCCCTGACCAGCGAACCTACGAGCAGTACTTC,CASSPDQRTYEQYF
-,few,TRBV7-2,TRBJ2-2,TGTGCCAGCATGGAACGGACGAACACCGGGGAGCTGTTTTTT,CASMERTNTGELFF
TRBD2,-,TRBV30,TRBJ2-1,TGTGCCTGGAGTTTAGGCCCTCCTAGCGGGGCTATTTACAATGAGCAGTTCTTC,CAWSLGPPSGAIYNEQFF
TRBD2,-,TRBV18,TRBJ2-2,TGTGCCAGCTCATCACCACGAGGTAGCGGGAGTGCCGGGGAGCTGTTTTTT,CASSSPRGSGSAGELFF
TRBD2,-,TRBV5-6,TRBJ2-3,TGTGCCAGCAGCCCCGAAGGGAGGGAGGGAGATACGCAGTATTTT,CASSPEGREGDTQYF
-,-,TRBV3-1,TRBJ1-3,TGTGCCAGCAGCCGGGGGACTGCCGGAAACACCATATATTTT,CASSRGTAGNTIYF
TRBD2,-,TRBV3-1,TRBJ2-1,TGTGCCAGCAGCCATTCCCGGGGGGTTTCCTACAATGAGCAGTTCTTC,CASSHSRGVSYNEQFF
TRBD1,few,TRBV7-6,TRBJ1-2,TGTGCCAGCAGCTTACAGGCAGGGGGAGGTGGCTATGGCTACACCTTC,CASSLQAGGGGYGYTF
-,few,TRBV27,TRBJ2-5,TGTGCCAGCAGTTCCAGCCGGTGGCAAGAGACCCAGTACTTC,CASSSSRWQETQYF
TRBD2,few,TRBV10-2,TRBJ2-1,TGCGCCAGCAGTGAAGCCACTAGCGGGAGTAATCGTAAGTTCTTC,CASSEATSGSNRKFF